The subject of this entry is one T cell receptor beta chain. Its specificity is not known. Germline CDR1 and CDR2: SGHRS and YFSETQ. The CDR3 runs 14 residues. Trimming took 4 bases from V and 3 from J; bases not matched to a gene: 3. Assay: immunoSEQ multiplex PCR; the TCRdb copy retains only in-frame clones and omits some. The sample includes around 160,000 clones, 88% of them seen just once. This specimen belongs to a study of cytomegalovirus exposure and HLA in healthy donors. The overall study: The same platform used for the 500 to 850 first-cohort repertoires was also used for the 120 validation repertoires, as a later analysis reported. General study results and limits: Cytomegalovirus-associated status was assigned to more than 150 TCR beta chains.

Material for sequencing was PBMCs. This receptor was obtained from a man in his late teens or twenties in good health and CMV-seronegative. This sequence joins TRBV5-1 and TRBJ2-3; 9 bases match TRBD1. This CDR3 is CASSQTGGTDTQYF. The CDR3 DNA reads TGCGCCAGCAGCCAGACAGGGGGTACAGATACGCAGTATTTT.